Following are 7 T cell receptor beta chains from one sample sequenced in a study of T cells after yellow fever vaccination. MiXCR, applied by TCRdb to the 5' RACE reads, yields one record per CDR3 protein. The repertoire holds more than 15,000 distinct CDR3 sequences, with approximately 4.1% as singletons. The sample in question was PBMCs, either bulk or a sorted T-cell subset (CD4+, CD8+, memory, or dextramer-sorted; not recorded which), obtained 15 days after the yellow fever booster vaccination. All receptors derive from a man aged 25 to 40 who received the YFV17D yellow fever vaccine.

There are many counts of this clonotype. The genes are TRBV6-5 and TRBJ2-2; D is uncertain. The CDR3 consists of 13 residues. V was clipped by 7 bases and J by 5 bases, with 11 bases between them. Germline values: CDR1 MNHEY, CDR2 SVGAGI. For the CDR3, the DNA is TGTGCCAGCAAGCGTCTAGTTACCGGGGAGCTGTTTTTT. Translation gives CASKRLVTGELFF.

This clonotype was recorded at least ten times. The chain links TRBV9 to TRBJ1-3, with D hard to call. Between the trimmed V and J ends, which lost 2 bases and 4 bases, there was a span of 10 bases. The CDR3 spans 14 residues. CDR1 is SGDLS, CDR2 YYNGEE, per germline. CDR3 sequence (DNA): TGTGCCAGCAGCGTCTCAGGCTCCGGAAACACCATATATTTT. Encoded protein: CASSVSGSGNTIYF.

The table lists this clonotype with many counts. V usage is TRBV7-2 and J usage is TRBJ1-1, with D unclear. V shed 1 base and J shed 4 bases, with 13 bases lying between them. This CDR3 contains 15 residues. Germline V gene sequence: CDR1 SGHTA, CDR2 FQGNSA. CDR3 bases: TGTGCCAGCAGCTTAGTTTCCGTGGTCGGCACTGAAGCTTTCTTT. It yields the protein CASSLVSVVGTEAFF.

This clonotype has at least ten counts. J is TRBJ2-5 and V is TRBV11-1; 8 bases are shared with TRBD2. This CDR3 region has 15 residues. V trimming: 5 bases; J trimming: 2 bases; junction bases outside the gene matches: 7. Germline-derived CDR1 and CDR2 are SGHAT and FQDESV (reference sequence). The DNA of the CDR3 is TGTGCCAGCAGCCCTCGACTAGCGCGTCAAGAGACCCAGTACTTC. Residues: CASSPRLARQETQYF.

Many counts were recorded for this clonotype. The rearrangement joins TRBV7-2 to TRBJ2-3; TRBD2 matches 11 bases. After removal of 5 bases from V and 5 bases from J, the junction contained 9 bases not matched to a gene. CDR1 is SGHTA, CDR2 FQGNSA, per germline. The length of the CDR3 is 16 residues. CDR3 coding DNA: TGTGCCAGCAGCCCCGGGACTAGCGGCCTGGTAGATACGCAGTATTTT. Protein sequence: CASSPGTSGLVDTQYF.

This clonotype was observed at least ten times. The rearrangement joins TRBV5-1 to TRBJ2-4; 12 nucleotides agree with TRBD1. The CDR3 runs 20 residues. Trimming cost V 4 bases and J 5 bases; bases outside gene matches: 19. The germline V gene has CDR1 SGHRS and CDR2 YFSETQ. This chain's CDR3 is CASSTLPGQGALSGENIQYF. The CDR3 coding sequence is TGCGCCAGCAGCACCCTCCCGGGACAGGGGGCGTTGAGCGGTGAAAACATTCAGTACTTC.

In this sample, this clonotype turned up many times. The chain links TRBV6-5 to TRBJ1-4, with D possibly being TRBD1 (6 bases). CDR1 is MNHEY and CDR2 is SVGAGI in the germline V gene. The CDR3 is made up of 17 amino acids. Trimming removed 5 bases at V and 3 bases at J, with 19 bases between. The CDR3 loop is CASSISGVWASNEKLFF. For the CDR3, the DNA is TGTGCCAGCAGTATATCAGGGGTCTGGGCATCTAATGAAAAACTGTTTTTT.